A selection of T cell receptor beta chains follows, all from one sample in a study of T cells in Graves' hyperthyroidism and ophthalmopathy. TCRdb reprocessed the multiplex PCR reads via MiXCR and lists one record per CDR3 protein. The sample yields a few hundred thousand distinct CDR3 sequences, 35% to 55% seen once. Sequenced material: peripheral blood or thyroid tissue (not recorded which). The receptor set was obtained from a woman between 18 and 29 years old with Graves' hyperthyroidism. CDR3s include the opening cysteine and the closing phenylalanine or tryptophan. The D gene is left open where the match is weak. Size values are once, few and many counts, or a class for expanded clones, and some rows have none.

many	TRBJ2-2	TRBV20-1	.	CSARPPSGRDNTGELFF	TGCAGTGCTAGACCACCCTCGGGGCGGGACAACACCGGGGAGCTGTTTTTT
many	TRBJ2-7	TRBV2	.	CASILDYEQYF	TGTGCCAGCATTCTAGACTACGAGCAGTACTTC
many	TRBJ1-3	TRBV5-8	TRBD1	CASSLDRGAGNTIYF	TGTGCCAGCAGCCTCGACAGGGGCGCAGGAAACACCATATATTTT
.	TRBJ1-2	TRBV20-1	.	CSARAGANTYGYTF	TGCAGTGCTAGAGCTGGGGCCAACACCTATGGCTACACCTTC
few	TRBJ2-2	TRBV5-4	TRBD2	CASSPGLAGGITGELFF	TGTGCCAGCAGCCCAGGACTAGCGGGAGGGATCACCGGGGAGCTGTTTTTT
few	TRBJ1-5	TRBV27	.	CASSLTATNQPQHF	TGTGCCAGCAGTCTTACTGCCACCAATCAGCCCCAGCATTTT
many	TRBJ1-3	TRBV10-3	TRBD1	CAISGTGATNSGNTIYF	TGTGCCATCAGTGGGACAGGGGCGACCAACTCTGGAAACACCATATATTTT
.	TRBJ1-4	TRBV6-5	TRBD1	CATGQDLKLFF	TGTGCCACGGGACAGGATCTAAAACTGTTTTTT
.	TRBJ2-6	TRBV20-1	.	CSARVPQGANVLTF	TGCAGTGCTAGAGTCCCACAGGGGGCCAACGTCCTGACTTTC
many	TRBJ2-5	TRBV24-1	.	CATKGSRETQYF	TGTGCCACTAAGGGCTCTCGAGAGACCCAGTACTTC
once	TRBJ2-7	TRBV2	TRBD1	CASISGQGSSYEQYF	TGTGCCAGCATCTCGGGACAGGGGAGTTCCTACGAGCAGTACTTC
.	TRBJ2-5	TRBV10-3	.	CAITGETVQETQYF	TGTGCCATCACTGGGGAGACAGTCCAAGAGACCCAGTACTTC
.	TRBJ2-3	TRBV7-9	.	CASSPGGKWTDTQYF	TGTGCCAGCAGCCCAGGGGGGAAGTGGACAGATACGCAGTATTTT
many	TRBJ2-5	TRBV4-2	.	CASSQAKAGRQETQYF	TGTGCCAGCAGCCAAGCAAAGGCGGGCAGACAAGAGACCCAGTACTTC
.	TRBJ1-2	TRBV7-6	.	CASSLVRSGYGYTF	TGTGCCAGCAGCTTAGTACGGTCGGGCTATGGCTACACCTTC
.	TRBJ1-5	TRBV2	.	CACLYQPQHF	TGTGCCTGCCTATATCAGCCCCAACATTTT
.	TRBJ1-2	TRBV7-3	.	CASSQDSWGAKGYTF	TGTGCCAGCAGTCAAGACTCGTGGGGCGCAAAGGGCTACACCTTC
many	TRBJ2-7	TRBV5-1	TRBD2	CASSSGLADYEQYF	TGCGCCAGCAGCTCGGGACTAGCGGACTACGAGCAGTACTTC
.	TRBJ1-4	TRBV6-1	TRBD1	CASSGTGAYEKLFF	TGTGCCAGCAGTGGAACAGGGGCCTACGAAAAACTGTTTTTT
few	TRBJ1-1	TRBV18	.	CASSPLRTYYTEAFF	TGTGCCAGCTCACCATTGAGAACTTACTACACTGAAGCTTTCTTT
.	TRBJ2-7	TRBV20-1	TRBD1	CSARTRYRGRLAFYEQYF	TGCAGTGCTAGAACGCGGTACAGGGGGCGTCTAGCCTTCTACGAGCAGTACTTC
.	TRBJ2-7	TRBV20-1	TRBD2	CSAQTSGTGSYEQYF	TGCAGTGCTCAGACTAGCGGGACAGGGAGCTACGAGCAGTACTTC